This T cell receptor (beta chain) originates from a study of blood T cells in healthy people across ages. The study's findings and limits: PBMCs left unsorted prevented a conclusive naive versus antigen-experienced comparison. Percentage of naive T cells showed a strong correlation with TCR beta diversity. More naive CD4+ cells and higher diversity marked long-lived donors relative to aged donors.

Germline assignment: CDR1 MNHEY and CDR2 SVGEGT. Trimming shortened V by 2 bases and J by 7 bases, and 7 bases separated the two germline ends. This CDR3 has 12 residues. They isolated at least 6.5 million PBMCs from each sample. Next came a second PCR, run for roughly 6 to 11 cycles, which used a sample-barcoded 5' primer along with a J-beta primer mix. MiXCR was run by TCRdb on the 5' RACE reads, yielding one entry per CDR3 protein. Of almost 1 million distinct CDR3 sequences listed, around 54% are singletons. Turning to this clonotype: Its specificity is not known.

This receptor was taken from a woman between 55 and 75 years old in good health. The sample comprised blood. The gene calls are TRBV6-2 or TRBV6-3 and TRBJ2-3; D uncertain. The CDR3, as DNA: TGTGCCAGCAGTTACCCCGAAAATACGCAGTATTTT. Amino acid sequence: CASSYPENTQYF.